The following is a T cell receptor beta chain sequence with its context. This specimen comes from a study of cytomegalovirus exposure and HLA in healthy donors. Study-level information: Earlier results showed 117 million unique TCR beta sequences derived from roughly 180 million T cells.

In germline, CDR1 is KGHSH, CDR2 LQKENI. Trimming took off 1 base at V and 3 bases at J, with 13 bases between the two ends. The CDR3 contains 15 residues. The study ran its PCR with 60 Vbeta and 13 Jbeta primers. Profiled with immunoSEQ multiplex PCR; TCRdb holds only in-frame clones, not every one. Of 150,000 to 250,000 clones listed, approximately 85% are singletons. The receptor was derived from a woman aged 45-65 years in good health and CMV-seropositive. The V call is TRBV18, the J call TRBJ2-7; no reliable D call. Material: PBMCs. DNA for the CDR3: TGTGCCAGCTCACCACAGGCGGCTGTGGGCTACGAGCAGTACTTC. Amino acids: CASSPQAAVGYEQYF.